Listed below are T cell receptor beta chains from one sample, sequenced in a study of cytomegalovirus exposure and HLA in healthy donors. Sequencing used immunoSEQ multiplex PCR; TCRdb keeps in-frame clones, though not all of them. Here the sample spans 150,000 to 160,000 clones, under 85% being singletons. The sequenced sample consisted of PBMCs. The receptors originated from a man aged 18 to 35 in good health and CMV-seronegative. CDR3s include the opening cysteine and the closing phenylalanine or tryptophan. The D gene is left open where the match is weak. Size values are once, few and many counts, or a class for expanded clones, and some rows have none.

d_call: TRBD2; j_call: TRBJ2-3; clone_size: NA; v_call: TRBV30; cdr3_nt: TGTGCCTGGAGCCCGGGGGGTACGTCGGATACGCAGTATTTT; cdr3_aa: CAWSPGGTSDTQYF
d_call: NA; j_call: TRBJ1-1; clone_size: NA; v_call: TRBV6-6; cdr3_nt: TGTGCCAGCAGCCATTCGCCGACAGGCGCGAACACTGAAGCTTTCTTT; cdr3_aa: CASSHSPTGANTEAFF
d_call: TRBD1; j_call: TRBJ1-2; clone_size: NA; v_call: TRBV6-1; cdr3_nt: TGTGCCAGCAACCCAGGGGGTTCTAACTATGGCTACACCTTC; cdr3_aa: CASNPGGSNYGYTF
d_call: NA; j_call: TRBJ2-1; clone_size: NA; v_call: TRBV6-1; cdr3_nt: TGTGCCAGCGCTCCAGGGTTTACCTACAATGAGCAGTTCTTC; cdr3_aa: CASAPGFTYNEQFF
d_call: TRBD1; j_call: TRBJ1-2; clone_size: few; v_call: TRBV2; cdr3_nt: TGTGCCAGCAGTGGCCGTCAGGGGGCTGGTGGCTACACCTTC; cdr3_aa: CASSGRQGAGGYTF
d_call: NA; j_call: TRBJ1-6; clone_size: NA; v_call: TRBV10-3; cdr3_nt: TGTGCCATCAGTGAGCCTCGACAGTTTTATAATTCACCTCTCCACTTT; cdr3_aa: CAISEPRQFYNSPLHF
d_call: NA; j_call: TRBJ1-2; clone_size: few; v_call: TRBV7-9; cdr3_nt: TGTGCCAGCAGCTTGGACAGATCGAATGGCTACACCTTC; cdr3_aa: CASSLDRSNGYTF
d_call: NA; j_call: TRBJ1-3; clone_size: NA; v_call: TRBV23-1; cdr3_nt: TGCGCCAGCAGGGGACAAAGGGGTACAGTTGGAAACACCATATATTTT; cdr3_aa: CASRGQRGTVGNTIYF
d_call: NA; j_call: TRBJ1-3; clone_size: few; v_call: TRBV5-1; cdr3_nt: TGCGCCAGCAGCTTGGCCGGGGTAGGAAACACCATATATTTT; cdr3_aa: CASSLAGVGNTIYF
d_call: NA; j_call: TRBJ1-6; clone_size: NA; v_call: TRBV6-5; cdr3_nt: TGTGCCAGCAGTTCGACCCGGGACACCAGTTCACCCCTCCACTTT; cdr3_aa: CASSSTRDTSSPLHF
d_call: TRBD1; j_call: TRBJ2-1; clone_size: NA; v_call: TRBV7-8; cdr3_nt: TGTGCCAGCAGCTTACTAACAGGGGAATACAATGAGCAGTTCTTC; cdr3_aa: CASSLLTGEYNEQFF
d_call: TRBD1; j_call: TRBJ1-1; clone_size: NA; v_call: TRBV5-1; cdr3_nt: TGCGCCAGCAGCTTACAGGGGAGAACTGAAGCTTTCTTT; cdr3_aa: CASSLQGRTEAFF
d_call: TRBD1; j_call: TRBJ2-7; clone_size: once; v_call: TRBV18; cdr3_nt: TGTGCCAGCTCACCACGGACAGGGGATGCTGGTGAGCAGTACTTC; cdr3_aa: CASSPRTGDAGEQYF
d_call: TRBD2; j_call: TRBJ2-3; clone_size: NA; v_call: TRBV5-5; cdr3_nt: TGTGCCAGCAGCTTTAGCGGGGGGAGAGGCACAGATACGCAGTATTTT; cdr3_aa: CASSFSGGRGTDTQYF
d_call: TRBD1; j_call: TRBJ1-1; clone_size: once; v_call: TRBV7-9; cdr3_nt: TGTGCCACCCGCCTTCCGACAGGGCTAAACACTGAAGCTTTCTTT; cdr3_aa: CATRLPTGLNTEAFF
d_call: TRBD1; j_call: TRBJ2-5; clone_size: NA; v_call: TRBV28; cdr3_nt: TGTGCCAGCAGTCCGCCGACAGGGATGAGGAAGACCCAGTACTTC; cdr3_aa: CASSPPTGMRKTQYF